The next 15 T cell receptor beta chains were all read from a single sample in a study of beta chain features in type 1 diabetes. Their antigen targets remain unknown. Study-wide results and caveats: TCRB CDR3 length was moderately but significantly reduced in all four CD4+ subsets of Type 1 diabetes patients.

The entirety of the isolated RNA underwent reverse transcription, so expressed TCRB transcripts were sequenced. Some clones are missing from TCRdb's copy, which holds only in-frame ones; the method was immunoSEQ multiplex PCR. The repertoire has about 250,000 clones, under 13% of them found once; the top ten carry 0.017%. Sequenced: naive CD4+ T cells from blood. Receptor source: a man aged 25-45 years with type 1 diabetes.

V usage is TRBV5-1 and J usage is TRBJ2-6; tentative D call: TRBD2 (5 bases). The CDR3 is 16 residues long. Trimming took off 2 bases at V and 4 bases at J, with 13 bases between the two ends. Germline assignment: CDR1 SGHRS and CDR2 YFSETQ. The CDR3 is CASSLPWGEGANVLTF. As DNA, the CDR3 is TGCGCCAGCAGCTTACCGTGGGGAGAAGGGGCCAACGTCCTGACTTTC.

The chain uses TRBV9 and TRBJ1-1; D is ambiguous. Deletions cut 0 bases from V and 1 base from J, with 4 bases between. Germline CDR1 SGDLS, CDR2 YYNGEE. The CDR3 covers 13 residues. The DNA for the CDR3 is TGTGCCAGCAGCGTAGATCAGAACACTGAAGCTTTCTTT. Translation gives CASSVDQNTEAFF.

The CDR3 reads CASSLVGGADQETQYF. The CDR3 coding sequence is TGTGCCAGCAGCTTAGTCGGGGGAGCTGACCAAGAGACCCAGTACTTC. J is TRBJ2-5 and V is TRBV7-9; possibly TRBD2 for D (6 bases). Trimming took off 1 base at V and 0 bases at J, with 12 bases between the two ends. The CDR3 sequence is 16 residues long. CDR1 is SEHNR, CDR2 FQNEAQ, per germline (reference sequence).

V usage is TRBV7-9 and J usage is TRBJ1-1; D perhaps matches TRBD1 (6 bases). The CDR3 extends over 13 amino acids. The germline CDR1 and CDR2 sequences are SEHNR and FQNEAQ (reference sequence). Trimming removed 6 bases from V and 3 bases from J, with 11 bases in between. The CDR3: CASSSTGYTEAFF. The CDR3 coding sequence is TGTGCCAGCAGTTCTACAGGGTACACTGAAGCTTTCTTT.

The chain employs TRBV11-1 and TRBJ1-1; D gene unclear. V was pared by 5 bases and J by 0 bases, with 13 bases between. The CDR3 length is 15 residues. CDR1 is SGHAT, CDR2 FQDESV, per germline (reference sequence). In DNA, the CDR3 is TGTGCCAGCAGCCCAAGCACGGGATTGAACACTGAAGCTTTCTTT. Protein product: CASSPSTGLNTEAFF.

The genes are TRBV4-2 and TRBJ2-3; D ambiguous. Germline V gives CDR1 LGHNA, CDR2 YNFKEQ. Deletions cut 0 bases from V and 4 bases from J, with 11 bases between. The CDR3 extends over 15 amino acids. The CDR3 loop is CASSQDPRVADTQYF. CDR3 bases: TGTGCCAGCAGCCAAGACCCTAGAGTCGCAGATACGCAGTATTTT.

This clone was counted a few times. The chain joins TRBV11-2 to TRBJ2-3, with 7 bases that match TRBD1. Germline-derived CDR1 and CDR2 are SGHAT and FQNNGV. After removal of 5 bases from V and 0 bases from J, the junction contained 5 bases not matched to a gene. The length of the CDR3 is 15 residues. The CDR3 DNA sequence: TGTGCCAGCAGCGTCCCGGGACAGAGCACAGATACGCAGTATTTT. Translated, it gives CASSVPGQSTDTQYF.

This clone was seen more than once but under ten times. The V call is TRBV11-2, the J call TRBJ1-2; D uncertain. The CDR3 runs 16 residues. Between the trimmed V and J ends, which lost 5 bases and 4 bases, there was a span of 20 bases. Germline V gives CDR1 SGHAT, CDR2 FQNNGV. The CDR3 region is CASSPSDGEVGYGYTF. The CDR3 nucleotides read TGTGCCAGCAGCCCTTCAGACGGGGAGGTTGGCTATGGCTACACCTTC.

This clone was seen a few times. The V call is TRBV7-3, the J call TRBJ1-6; 11 bases agree with TRBD1. CDR3 length: 14 amino acids. V trimming: 5 bases; J trimming: 8 bases; junction bases outside the gene matches: 2. Germline loops: CDR1 SGHTA, CDR2 FQGTGA. Here the CDR3 reads CASSLGQGDSPLHF. The CDR3 nucleotides are TGTGCCAGCAGCCTGGGACAGGGGGATTCACCCCTCCACTTT.

V is TRBV6-5 and J is TRBJ2-4, with a weak D call TRBD2 (5 bases). Germline values: CDR1 MNHEY, CDR2 SVGAGI. The CDR3 loop spans 15 amino acids. V was clipped by 6 bases and J by 7 bases, with 19 bases between them. CDR3 loop: CASRDWTAGANIQYF. The CDR3 DNA reads as TGTGCCAGCAGGGACTGGACCGCGGGTGCGAACATTCAGTACTTC.

This clone was counted between two and nine times. The V and J genes are TRBV7-8 and TRBJ2-3; D perhaps matches TRBD2 (6 bases). Germline values: CDR1 SGHVS, CDR2 FQNEAQ. V was cut by 3 bases and J by 5 bases, with 15 bases left in between. The CDR3 runs 15 residues. In DNA form, the CDR3 reads TGTGCCAGCAGCTTCCGCCGGGACTTTATAGATACGCAGTATTTT. It encodes CASSFRRDFIDTQYF.

This clone was detected only a few times. This chain links TRBV7-3 with TRBJ2-1, with 9 bases that match TRBD1. With 8 bases clipped from V and 8 bases from J, the junction kept 10 bases outside the gene matches. There are 14 residues in the CDR3. Germline assignment: CDR1 SGHTA and CDR2 FQGTGA. CDR3 nucleotide sequence: TGTGCCAGCGGCCAGACAGGGGGTGAAGATGAGCAGTTCTTC. This encodes CASGQTGGEDEQFF.

The rearrangement uses TRBV5-4 and TRBJ1-6, with 8 bases aligning to TRBD1. Germline CDR1 reads SGHNT; CDR2 reads YYREEE (reference sequence). The junction had 4 bases not matched to a gene; V was cut back by 0 bases and J by 11 bases. The CDR3 has 14 residues. The CDR3 DNA sequence: TGTGCCAGCAGCTTGGCAGGGGGCGAGGCACCCCTCCACTTT. Amino acids: CASSLAGGEAPLHF.

This chain links TRBV30 with TRBJ2-4; 10 bases fit TRBD2. With V trimmed by 1 base and J by 16 bases, 13 bases remained unmatched. The CDR3 runs to 14 residues. The germline V gene encodes CDR1 GTSNPN and CDR2 SVGIG (reference sequence). In DNA form, the CDR3 reads TGTGCCTGGAGTGAGAGGGTAGCGGGGGGCCACAACTACTTC. This codes for CAWSERVAGGHNYF.

This clone was found a few times. The chain's CDR3 is CATSREQGHEQDTQYF. In DNA form, the CDR3 reads TGTGCCACCAGCAGAGAACAGGGCCATGAACAAGATACGCAGTATTTT. The rearrangement links TRBV15 to TRBJ2-3; D perhaps matches TRBD1 (6 bases). The V gene's germline CDR1 is LNHNV and CDR2 YYDKDF (reference sequence). Trimming cost V 0 bases and J 5 bases, with 15 bases left between them. The CDR3 runs 16 residues.